This entry concerns a single T cell receptor beta chain. This sample is part of a study of blood T cell repertoires in COVID-19. Assay used: immunoSEQ multiplex PCR; TCRdb lists only in-frame clones, some missing. The sample shows some 250,000 clones, more than 75% of them seen only once. With 1 base removed from V and 8 bases from J, the gap between germline ends came to 11 bases. The CDR3 is 13 amino acids. The germline V gene has CDR1 SNHLY and CDR2 FYNNEI. The age range of participants was about 18 to 89 years, with residence in around 22 US areas. The chain combines TRBV2 with TRBJ1-1; no clear D. The receptor's source is a woman in her thirties or forties with acute COVID-19. The source material was PBMCs or T cells enriched from blood (not recorded which). CDR3 protein: CASSEGGRAEAFF. CDR3 DNA: TGTGCCAGCAGTGAAGGCGGGAGGGCGGAAGCTTTCTTT.